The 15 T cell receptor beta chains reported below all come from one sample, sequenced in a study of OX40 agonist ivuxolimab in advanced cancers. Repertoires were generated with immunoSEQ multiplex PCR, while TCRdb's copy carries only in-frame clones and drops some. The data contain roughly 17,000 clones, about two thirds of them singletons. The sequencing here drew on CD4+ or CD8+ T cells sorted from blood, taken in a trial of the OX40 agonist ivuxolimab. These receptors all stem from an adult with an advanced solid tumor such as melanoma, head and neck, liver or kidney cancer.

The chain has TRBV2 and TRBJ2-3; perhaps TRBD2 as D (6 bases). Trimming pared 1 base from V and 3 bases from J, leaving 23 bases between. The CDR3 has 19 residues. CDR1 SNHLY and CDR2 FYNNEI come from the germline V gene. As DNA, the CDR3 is TGTGCCAGCAGTGAAGGAGGGGAGGTTCTAGCGATGGGAACAGATACGCAGTATTTT. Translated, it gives CASSEGGEVLAMGTDTQYF.

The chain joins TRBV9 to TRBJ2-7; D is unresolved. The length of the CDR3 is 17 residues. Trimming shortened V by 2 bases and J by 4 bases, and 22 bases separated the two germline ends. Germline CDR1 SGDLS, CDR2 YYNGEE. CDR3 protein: CASSVISLRVLEYEQYF. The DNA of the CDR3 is TGTGCCAGCAGCGTGATTAGCCTCAGAGTCCTAGAATACGAGCAGTACTTC. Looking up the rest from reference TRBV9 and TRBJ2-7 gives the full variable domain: DSGVTQTPKHLITATGQRVTLRCSPRSGDLSVYWYQQSLDQGLQFLIQYYNGEERAKGNILERFSAQQFPDLHSELNLSSLELGDSALYFCASSVISLRVLEYEQYFGPGTRLTVT.

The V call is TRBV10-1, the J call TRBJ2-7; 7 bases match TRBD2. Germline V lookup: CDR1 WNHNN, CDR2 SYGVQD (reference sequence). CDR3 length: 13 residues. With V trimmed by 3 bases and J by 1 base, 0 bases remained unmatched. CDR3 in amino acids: CASSEAGSYEQYF. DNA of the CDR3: TGCGCCAGCAGTGAAGCGGGGTCCTACGAGCAGTACTTC.

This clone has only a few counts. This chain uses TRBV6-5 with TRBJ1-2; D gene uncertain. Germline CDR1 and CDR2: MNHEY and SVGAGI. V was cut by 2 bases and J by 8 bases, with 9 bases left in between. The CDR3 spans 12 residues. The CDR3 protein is CASSYGYLGYTF. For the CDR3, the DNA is TGTGCCAGCAGTTACGGGTATTTGGGCTACACCTTC.

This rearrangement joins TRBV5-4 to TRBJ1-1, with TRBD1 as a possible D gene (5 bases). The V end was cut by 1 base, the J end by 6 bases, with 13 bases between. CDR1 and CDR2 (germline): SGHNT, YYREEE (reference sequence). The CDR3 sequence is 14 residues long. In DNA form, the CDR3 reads TGTGCCAGCAGCTTGTCCAGGGAGGTCCCTGAAGCTTTCTTT. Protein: CASSLSREVPEAFF.

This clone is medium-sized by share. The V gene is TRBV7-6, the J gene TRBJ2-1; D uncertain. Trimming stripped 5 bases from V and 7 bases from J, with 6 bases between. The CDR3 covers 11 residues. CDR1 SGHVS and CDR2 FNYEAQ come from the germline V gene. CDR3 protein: CASSPGNEQFF. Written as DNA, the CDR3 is TGTGCCAGCAGCCCCGGGAATGAGCAGTTCTTC.

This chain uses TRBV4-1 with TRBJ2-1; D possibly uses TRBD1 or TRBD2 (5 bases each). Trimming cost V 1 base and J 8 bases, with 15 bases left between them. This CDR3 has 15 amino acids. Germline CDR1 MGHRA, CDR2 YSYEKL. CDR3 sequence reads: CASSQVGDGFHEQFF. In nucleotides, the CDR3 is TGCGCCAGCAGCCAAGTTGGGGACGGTTTTCATGAGCAGTTCTTC.

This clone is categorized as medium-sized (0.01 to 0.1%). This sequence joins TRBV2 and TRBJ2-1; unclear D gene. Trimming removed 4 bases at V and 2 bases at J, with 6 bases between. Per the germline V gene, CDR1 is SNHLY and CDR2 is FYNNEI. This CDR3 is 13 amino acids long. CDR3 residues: CASSGLAYNEQFF. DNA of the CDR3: TGTGCCAGCAGTGGCCTAGCCTACAATGAGCAGTTCTTC.

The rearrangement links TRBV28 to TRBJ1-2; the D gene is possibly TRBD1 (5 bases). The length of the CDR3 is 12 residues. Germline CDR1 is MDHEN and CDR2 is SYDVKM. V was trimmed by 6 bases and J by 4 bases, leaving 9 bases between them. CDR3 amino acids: CASSLDSYGYTF. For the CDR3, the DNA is TGTGCCAGCAGCCTCGACAGCTATGGCTACACCTTC.

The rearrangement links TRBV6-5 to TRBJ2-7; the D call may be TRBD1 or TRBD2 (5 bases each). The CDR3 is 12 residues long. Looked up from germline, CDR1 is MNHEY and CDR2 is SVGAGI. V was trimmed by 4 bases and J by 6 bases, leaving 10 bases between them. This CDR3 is CASSSAGTEQYF. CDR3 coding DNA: TGTGCCAGCAGTTCTGCAGGGACCGAGCAGTACTTC.

CDR3 in DNA: TGTGCCAGCAGCTACAATCCCAGGGAGCAGTACTTC. Protein product: CASSYNPREQYF. The V gene is TRBV11-2, the J gene TRBJ2-7; the D is unclear. Germline CDR1 is SGHAT and CDR2 is FQNNGV. The CDR3 totals 12 residues. Trimming took off 4 bases at V and 7 bases at J, with 11 bases between the two ends. The full variable domain, completed using reference TRBV11-2 and TRBJ2-7, is EAGVAQSPRYKIIEKRQSVAFWCNPISGHATLYWYQQILGQGPKLLIQFQNNGVVDDSQLPKDRFSAERLKGVDSTLKIQPAKLEDSAVYLCASSYNPREQYFGPGTRLTVT.

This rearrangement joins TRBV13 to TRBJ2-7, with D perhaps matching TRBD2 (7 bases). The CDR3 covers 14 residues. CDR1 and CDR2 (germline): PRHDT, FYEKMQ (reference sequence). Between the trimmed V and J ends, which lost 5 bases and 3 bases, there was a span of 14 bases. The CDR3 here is CASSPGRGDYEQYF. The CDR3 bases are TGTGCCAGCAGCCCGGGGAGGGGGGACTACGAGCAGTACTTC.

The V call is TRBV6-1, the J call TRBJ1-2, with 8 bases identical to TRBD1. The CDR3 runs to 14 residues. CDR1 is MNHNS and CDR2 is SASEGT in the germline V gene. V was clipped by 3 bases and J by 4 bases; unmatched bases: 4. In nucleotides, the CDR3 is TGTGCCAGCAGTGACGGCGGGACAGGCTATGGCTACACCTTC. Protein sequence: CASSDGGTGYGYTF.

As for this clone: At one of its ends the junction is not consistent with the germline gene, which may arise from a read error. The CDR3 loop is CGARTVEQYF. CDR3 DNA sequence: TGCGGTGCCCGGACTGTCGAGCAGTACTTC. V gene TRBV20-1 combines with J gene TRBJ2-7, with D possibly TRBD2 on 5 matching bases. Germline assignment: CDR1 DFQATT and CDR2 SNEGSKA (reference sequence). The CDR3 runs 10 residues.

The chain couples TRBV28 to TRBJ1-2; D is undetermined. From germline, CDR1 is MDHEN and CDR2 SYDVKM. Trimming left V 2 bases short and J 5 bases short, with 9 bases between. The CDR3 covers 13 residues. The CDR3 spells CASSLNRRYGYTF. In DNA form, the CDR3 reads TGTGCCAGCAGTTTAAACAGAAGATATGGCTACACCTTC.